This entry features one T cell receptor (beta chain) sequence. This record comes from a study of radiotherapy plus CTLA-4 blockade in lung cancer. The ends were cut back, 4 bases at V and 5 bases at J, with 14 bases in the middle. Germline V gene data show CDR1 as MNHNS and CDR2 as SASEGT. The CDR3 length is 15 residues. Libraries were prepared by immunoSEQ multiplex PCR; TCRdb keeps only in-frame clonotypes and omits some of them. The sample has some 87,000 clones, over 75% seen once. The receptor's source is a human donor with non-small cell lung cancer that progressed on radiotherapy plus ipilimumab. The source was peripheral blood, collected from a patient treated with radiotherapy plus ipilimumab. This chain links TRBV6-1 with TRBJ2-2, with D perhaps matching TRBD2 (6 bases). The DNA for the CDR3 is TGTGCCAGCAGTGGCGAAGGGGCGGGAACCGGGGAGCTGTTTTTT. Protein: CASSGEGAGTGELFF.